The text below deals with one TCR beta chain. A library of TCRbeta sequences, prepared with unique molecular identifiers, was generated. MiXCR was run by TCRdb on the PCR reads, yielding one entry per CDR3 protein. This table has a few hundred thousand distinct CDR3 sequences, 20% to 30% appearing once. This sample is drawn from a study of T-cell reconstitution after alpha-beta-depleted transplantation in children. Trimming cost V 4 bases and J 0 bases, with 13 bases left between them. The CDR3 is 15 amino acids. Germline V CDR1 and CDR2: SGHRS, YFSETQ. This TCR derives from a boy younger than two with Wiskott-Aldrich syndrome, due to receive a stem cell transplant. The sample consisted of PBMCs, taken before TCRalphabeta/CD19-depleted stem cell transplant. V gene TRBV5-1 combines with J gene TRBJ1-1; D is unresolved. The CDR3 DNA follows: TGCGCCAGCAGCGCTGGGGTTGCGGTGAACACTGAAGCTTTCTTT. It encodes CASSAGVAVNTEAFF.